Following are 3 T cell receptor beta chains from one sample sequenced in a study of T cells in Graves' hyperthyroidism and ophthalmopathy. The CDR3 regions of TCR beta were amplified from RNA transcripts. An initial round of RT-PCR targeting the TCR CDR3 relied on the HTBI primer set. Each CDR3 protein is one row after TCRdb ran MiXCR on the multiplex PCR reads. This table has roughly 500,000 distinct CDR3 sequences, around a fifth appearing once. The sequenced sample consisted of blood. These receptors were collected from a woman in her 70s with Graves' ophthalmopathy.

This chain uses TRBV27 with TRBJ2-2, with D unclear. In germline, CDR1 is MNHEY, CDR2 SMNVEV (reference sequence). There are 14 residues in the CDR3. V was trimmed by 3 bases and J by 0 bases, leaving 5 bases between them. The CDR3 is CASSFYSNTGELFF. CDR3 coding DNA: TGTGCCAGCAGTTTCTACTCGAACACCGGGGAGCTGTTTTTT.

The V gene is TRBV15, the J gene TRBJ2-7, with a weak D call TRBD1 (6 bases). The germline V gene has CDR1 LNHNV and CDR2 YYDKDF (reference sequence). The CDR3 covers 14 residues. V was cut by 3 bases and J by 1 base, with 10 bases left in between. CDR3 nucleotides: TGTGCCACCAGCAGGAGTACAGGGTCCTACGAGCAGTACTTC. Protein: CATSRSTGSYEQYF. The complete variable domain, with remaining parts taken from reference TRBV15 and TRBJ2-7, reads DAMVIQNPRYQVTQFGKPVTLSCSQTLNHNVMYWYQQKSSQAPKLLFHYYDKDFNNEADTPDNFQSRRPNTSFCFLDIRSPGLGDTAMYLCATSRSTGSYEQYFGPGTRLTVT.

In this sample, this clonotype turned up many times. The chain has TRBV12-3 or TRBV12-4 and TRBJ2-7; 10 nucleotides line up with TRBD1. This CDR3 is 15 amino acids long. Trimming took 5 bases from V and 3 from J; bases not matched to a gene: 7. The CDR3 DNA reads as TGTGCCAGCAGTGGAAGGGACAGGGGCCTCTACGAGCAGTACTTC. Translated: CASSGRDRGLYEQYF.